The T cell receptor beta chain under discussion was sequenced for a study of OX40 agonist ivuxolimab in advanced cancers. Study summary: Cohort: 65% to 90% men, mean age approximately 66, aged about 20 to 90. Three partial responders included one hepatocellular carcinoma patient and two cutaneous melanoma patients.

The table came from immunoSEQ multiplex PCR; TCRdb's copy has only in-frame clones and leaves some out. The sample lists roughly 61,000 clones; roughly 84% were seen once. Peripheral blood came from all dose cohorts at three timepoints. There are 15 residues in the CDR3. The germline V and J ends were trimmed by 6 bases and 5 bases, with 17 bases remaining between them. Looked up from germline, CDR1 is SGHAT and CDR2 is FQNNGV. This chain uses TRBV11-2 with TRBJ2-1; possible D gene TRBD2, 5 bases. The origin of this receptor is an adult with an advanced solid tumor such as melanoma, head and neck, liver or kidney cancer. The material was CD4+ or CD8+ T cells sorted from blood, obtained in a trial of the OX40 agonist ivuxolimab. This CDR3 is CASRLGATPNNEQFF. Written as DNA, the CDR3 is TGTGCCAGCAGACTAGGAGCCACCCCGAACAATGAGCAGTTCTTC.